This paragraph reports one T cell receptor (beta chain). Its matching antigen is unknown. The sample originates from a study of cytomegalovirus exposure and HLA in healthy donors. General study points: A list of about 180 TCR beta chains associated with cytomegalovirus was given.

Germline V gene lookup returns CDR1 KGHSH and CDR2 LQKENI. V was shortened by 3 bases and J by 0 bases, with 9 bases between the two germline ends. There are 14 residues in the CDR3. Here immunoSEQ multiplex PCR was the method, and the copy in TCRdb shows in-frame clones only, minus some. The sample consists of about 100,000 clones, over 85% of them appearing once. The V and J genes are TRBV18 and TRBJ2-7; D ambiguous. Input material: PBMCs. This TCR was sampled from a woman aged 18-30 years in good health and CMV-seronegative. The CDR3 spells CASSPEPNSYEQYF. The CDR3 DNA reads TGTGCCAGCTCACCCGAGCCTAACTCCTACGAGCAGTACTTC.